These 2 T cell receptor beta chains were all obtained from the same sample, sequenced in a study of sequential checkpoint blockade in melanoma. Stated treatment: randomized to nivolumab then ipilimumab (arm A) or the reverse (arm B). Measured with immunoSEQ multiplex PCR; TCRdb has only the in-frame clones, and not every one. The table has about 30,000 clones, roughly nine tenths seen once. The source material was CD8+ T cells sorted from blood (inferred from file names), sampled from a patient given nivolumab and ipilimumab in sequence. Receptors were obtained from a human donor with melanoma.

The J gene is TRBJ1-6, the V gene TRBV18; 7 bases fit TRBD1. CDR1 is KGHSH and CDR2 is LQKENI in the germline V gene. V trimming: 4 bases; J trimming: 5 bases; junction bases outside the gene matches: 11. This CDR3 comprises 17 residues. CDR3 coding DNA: TGTGCCAGCTCACTCAGAGGGAACAGGGGAGATAATTCACCCCTCCACTTT. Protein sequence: CASSLRGNRGDNSPLHF.

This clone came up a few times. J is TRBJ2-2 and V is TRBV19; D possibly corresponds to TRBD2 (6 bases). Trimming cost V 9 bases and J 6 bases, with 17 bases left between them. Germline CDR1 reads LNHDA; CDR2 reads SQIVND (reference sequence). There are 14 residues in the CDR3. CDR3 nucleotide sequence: TGTGCCAGCGCCAGACTAGTTGGTCCCGGGGAGCTGTTTTTT. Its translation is CASARLVGPGELFF. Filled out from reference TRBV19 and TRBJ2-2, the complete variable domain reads DGGITQSPKYLFRKEGQNVTLSCEQNLNHDAMYWYRQDPGQGLRLIYYSQIVNDFQKGDIAEGYSVSREKKESFPLTVTSAQKNPTAFYLCASARLVGPGELFFGEGSRLTVL.